The clone carrying this TCR beta chain came up many times. Its specificity is unknown. The sample comes from a study of CD8 T cells in ankylosing spondylitis. The CDR3 totals 16 residues. The trim removed 2 bases at V and 7 bases at J, leaving 8 bases unmatched. Study-level findings and limits: In peripheral blood, disease-linked CD8+ clones occurred at relatively low frequencies.

Each CDR3 protein is one row after TCRdb ran MiXCR on the 5' RACE reads. Here the sample spans 150,000 to 200,000 distinct CDR3 sequences, around 20% being singletons. This TCR derives from a male donor with ankylosing spondylitis or in good health (not recorded which). The gene calls are TRBV12-3 or TRBV12-4 and TRBJ2-1; TRBD2 aligns across 10 bases. Sequencing was performed on blood, either unsorted or a sorted T cell fraction (not recorded which). The CDR3 nucleotides are TGTGCCAGCAGTTTACGGCCTAGCGGGAGTTGGAATGAGCAGTTCTTC. Protein sequence: CASSLRPSGSWNEQFF.